This T cell receptor (beta chain) was recorded in a study of OX40 agonist ivuxolimab in advanced cancers. V gave up 0 bases and J gave up 6 bases, with 16 bases separating them. There are 16 residues in the CDR3. Germline CDR1 is SGHDT and CDR2 is YYEEEE. Libraries were prepared by immunoSEQ multiplex PCR; TCRdb keeps only in-frame clonotypes and omits some of them. The sample includes roughly 49,000 clones, almost 90% of them seen just once. This TCR was recovered from an adult with an advanced solid tumor such as melanoma, head and neck, liver or kidney cancer. This sample comprised CD4+ or CD8+ T cells sorted from blood, obtained in a trial of the OX40 agonist ivuxolimab. This rearrangement joins TRBV5-6 to TRBJ1-5; a possible D gene is TRBD1 (6 bases). The CDR3: CASSLGPGEIGQPQHF. The CDR3 nucleotides are TGTGCCAGCAGCTTGGGTCCAGGGGAGATTGGTCAGCCCCAGCATTTT.